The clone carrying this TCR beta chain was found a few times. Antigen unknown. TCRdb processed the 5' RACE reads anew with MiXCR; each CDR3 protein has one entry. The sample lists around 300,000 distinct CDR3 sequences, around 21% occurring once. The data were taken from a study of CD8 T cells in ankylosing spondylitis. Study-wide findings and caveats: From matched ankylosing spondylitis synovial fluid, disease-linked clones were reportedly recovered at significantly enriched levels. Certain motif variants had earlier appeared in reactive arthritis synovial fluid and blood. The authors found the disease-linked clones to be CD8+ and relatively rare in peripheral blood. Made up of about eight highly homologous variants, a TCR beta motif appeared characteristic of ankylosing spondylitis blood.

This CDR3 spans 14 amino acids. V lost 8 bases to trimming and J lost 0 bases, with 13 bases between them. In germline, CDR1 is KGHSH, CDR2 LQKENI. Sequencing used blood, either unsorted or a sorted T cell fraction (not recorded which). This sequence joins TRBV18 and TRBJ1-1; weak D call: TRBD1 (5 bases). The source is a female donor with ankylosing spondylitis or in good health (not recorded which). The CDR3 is CASTLTVMNTEAFF. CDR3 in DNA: TGTGCCAGCACCCTGACAGTCATGAACACTGAAGCTTTCTTT.